This T cell receptor (beta chain) was sequenced in a study of CD8 T cells in Susac syndrome. TEMRA cells were enriched by FACS, while CD8+ and CD4+ T cells were obtained through a negative isolation that was performed magnetically. This CDR3 spans 14 amino acids. Trimming took off 8 bases at V and 0 bases at J, with 14 bases between the two ends. The germline CDR1 and CDR2 sequences are KGHSH and LQKENI. An amount of RNA that ranged from roughly 0.5 to 1 ug was reverse transcribed with random hexamers. A single record per CDR3 protein comes from TCRdb applying MiXCR to the immunoSEQ multiplex PCR reads. The sample lists about 130,000 distinct CDR3 sequences, 90% to 95% occurring once.

Sequencing was done on a sample of CD4+ T cells from PBMCs. The TCR was taken from a human donor in good health. The chain uses TRBV18 and TRBJ2-7; a weak D match, TRBD1 (6 bases). CDR3 protein: CASGQQKSSYEQYF. The CDR3 DNA is TGTGCCAGCGGACAGCAAAAGAGCTCCTACGAGCAGTACTTC.